This T cell receptor (beta chain) was sequenced during a study of OX40 agonist ivuxolimab in advanced cancers. Samples of blood were obtained at baseline, on cycle 4 day 1, and on cycle 7 day 1. This table comes from immunoSEQ multiplex PCR, and its TCRdb copy is limited to in-frame clones, with some not included. Here the sample spans roughly 100,000 clones, 85% to 95% being singletons. This sequence was found in an adult with an advanced solid tumor such as melanoma, head and neck, liver or kidney cancer. The material was CD4+ or CD8+ T cells sorted from blood, obtained in a trial of the OX40 agonist ivuxolimab.

DNA for the CDR3: TGTGCCAGCATGTGGAACAGCAATCAGCCCCAGCATTTT. Translated: CASMWNSNQPQHF. V and J are TRBV2 and TRBJ1-5, with D unclear. The CDR3 is made up of 13 amino acids. Per germline, CDR1 SNHLY and CDR2 FYNNEI. Trimming took 7 bases from V and 1 from J, leaving 8 bases between them.